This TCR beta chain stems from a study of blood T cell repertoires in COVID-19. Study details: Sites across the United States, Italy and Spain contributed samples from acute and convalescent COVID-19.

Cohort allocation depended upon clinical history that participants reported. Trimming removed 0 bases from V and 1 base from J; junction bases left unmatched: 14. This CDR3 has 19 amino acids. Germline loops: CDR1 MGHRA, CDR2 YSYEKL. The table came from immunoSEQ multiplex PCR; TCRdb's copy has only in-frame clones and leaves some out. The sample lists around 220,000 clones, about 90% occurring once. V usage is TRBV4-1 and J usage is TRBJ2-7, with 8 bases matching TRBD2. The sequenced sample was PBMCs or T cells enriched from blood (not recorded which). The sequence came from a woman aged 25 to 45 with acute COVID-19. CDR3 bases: TGCGCCAGCAGCCAAGATGGCCTAGCGGGTAGTCCTTGGTCCTACGAGCAGTACTTC. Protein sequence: CASSQDGLAGSPWSYEQYF.